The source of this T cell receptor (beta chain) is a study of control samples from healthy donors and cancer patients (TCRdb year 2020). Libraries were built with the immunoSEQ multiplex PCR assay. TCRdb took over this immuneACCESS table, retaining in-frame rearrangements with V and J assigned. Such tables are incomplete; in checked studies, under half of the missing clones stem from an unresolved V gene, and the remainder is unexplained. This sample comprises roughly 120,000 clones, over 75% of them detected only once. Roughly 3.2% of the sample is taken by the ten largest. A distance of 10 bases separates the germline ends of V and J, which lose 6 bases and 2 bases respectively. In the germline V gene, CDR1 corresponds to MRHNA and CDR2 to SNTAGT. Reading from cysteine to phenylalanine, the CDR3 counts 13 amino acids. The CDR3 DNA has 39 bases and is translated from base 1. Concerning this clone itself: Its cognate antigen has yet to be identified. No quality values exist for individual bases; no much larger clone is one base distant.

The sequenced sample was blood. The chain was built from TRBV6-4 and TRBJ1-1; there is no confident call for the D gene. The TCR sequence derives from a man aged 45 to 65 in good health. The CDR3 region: CASRQEENTEAFF. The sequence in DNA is TGTGCCAGCAGGCAGGAAGAAAACACTGAAGCTTTCTTT.